This record covers a single TCR beta chain. The record originates from a study of T cell responses to AZD1222 COVID-19 vaccine. Some clones are missing from TCRdb's copy, which holds only in-frame ones; the method was immunoSEQ multiplex PCR. The profile shows fewer than 200,000 clones, over 80% of them singletons. CDR1 KGHSH and CDR2 LQKENI come from the germline V gene. The CDR3 sequence is 17 residues long. V was shortened by 3 bases and J by 0 bases, with 15 bases between the two germline ends. The chain couples TRBV18 to TRBJ1-3; D not certain. The clonotype comes from an adult in good health. The material was peripheral blood, obtained on day 0 of AZD1222 vaccination. CDR3 protein: CASSPGIYADSGNTIYF. CDR3 DNA: TGTGCCAGCTCACCGGGTATTTATGCCGACTCTGGAAACACCATATATTTT.